A single sample gave rise to the 18 T cell receptor beta chains below, sequenced in a study of blood T cell repertoires in COVID-19. Here immunoSEQ multiplex PCR was the method, and the copy in TCRdb shows in-frame clones only, minus some. The repertoire consists of a few hundred thousand clones, with 70% to 90% occurring once and the leading ten covering 1.5% to 2%. The sample was PBMCs or T cells enriched from blood (not recorded which). The receptors here all came from a woman between 50 and 59 years old who had recovered from COVID-19.

The chain uses TRBV11-3 and TRBJ2-3, with 11 positions matching TRBD2. V lost 5 bases, J lost 5 bases, and 6 bases stayed unmatched. Germline loops: CDR1 SGHNT, CDR2 YENEEA. The CDR3 is 15 residues long. This CDR3 reads CASSLGLAGGDTQYF. The CDR3 nucleotides read TGTGCCAGCAGCCTCGGACTAGCGGGTGGAGATACGCAGTATTTT.

This clone was seen just once. The chain carries TRBV30 and TRBJ1-5; D unclear. V was pared by 5 bases and J by 5 bases, with 13 bases between. In germline, CDR1 is GTSNPN, CDR2 SVGIG (reference sequence). The CDR3 is made up of 13 amino acids. CDR3 sequence: CAWSPTGYQPQHF. In DNA, the CDR3 is TGTGCCTGGTCCCCGACGGGTTATCAGCCCCAGCATTTT. Full variable domain (missing parts from reference TRBV30 and TRBJ1-5): SQTIHQWPATLVQPVGSPLSLECTVEGTSNPNLYWYRQAAGRGLQLLFYSVGIGQISSEVPQNLSASRPQDRQFILSSKKLLLSDSGFYLCAWSPTGYQPQHFGDGTRLSIL.

V is TRBV4-1 and J is TRBJ2-5; TRBD2 is a possible D gene (6 bases). The CDR3 has 17 residues. CDR1 is MGHRA and CDR2 is YSYEKL in the germline V gene. Trimming pared 1 base from V and 4 bases from J, leaving 19 bases between. CDR3: CASSQGRSRGGSETQYF. CDR3 DNA sequence: TGCGCCAGCAGCCAAGGCCGATCGAGGGGAGGCTCAGAGACCCAGTACTTC.

V and J are TRBV28 and TRBJ2-1; 7 bases align to TRBD2. The CDR3 totals 17 residues. Germline trimming cut 5 bases from V and 7 bases from J; bases unmatched to any gene: 17. Germline V CDR1 and CDR2: MDHEN, SYDVKM. In nucleotides, the CDR3 is TGTGCCAGCAGTCGCCTGTTTGCGGGGGAACGGGGTAATGAGCAGTTCTTC. Encoded protein: CASSRLFAGERGNEQFF.

The chain uses TRBV5-4 and TRBJ2-7, with D unresolved. Germline CDR1 reads SGHNT; CDR2 reads YYREEE (reference sequence). The CDR3 has 14 residues. The V and J ends lost 1 base and 1 base respectively, with 9 bases between them. The CDR3 reads CASSLSGNSYEQYF. CDR3 sequence (DNA): TGTGCCAGCAGCTTGAGTGGCAATTCCTACGAGCAGTACTTC.

The chain couples TRBV2 to TRBJ1-5, with D maybe TRBD1 (5 bases). In germline, CDR1 is SNHLY, CDR2 FYNNEI. V lost 5 bases, J lost 1 base, and 12 bases lay in between. CDR3 length equals 15 residues. CDR3 in amino acids: CASSPGLLSNQPQHF. In DNA, the CDR3 is TGTGCCAGCAGTCCGGGACTACTAAGCAATCAGCCCCAGCATTTT.

V and J are TRBV13 and TRBJ1-2; 7 bases are a match to TRBD1. The V gene end was trimmed by 5 bases and the J gene end by 4 bases; junction bases not matched to a gene: 4. The CDR3 sequence is 13 residues long. Germline V gives CDR1 PRHDT, CDR2 FYEKMQ (reference sequence). The CDR3, as DNA: TGTGCCAGCAGCGTGGGACAGACCTATGGCTACACCTTC. This translates into CASSVGQTYGYTF. Variable domain in full (rest from reference TRBV13 and TRBJ1-2): AAGVIQSPRHLIKEKRETATLKCYPIPRHDTVYWYQQGPGQDPQFLISFYEKMQSDKGSIPDRFSAQQFSDYHSELNMSSLELGDSALYFCASSVGQTYGYTFGSGTRLTVV.

The chain couples TRBV19 to TRBJ1-1; the match to TRBD1 covers 7 bases. Germline V gene sequence: CDR1 LNHDA, CDR2 SQIVND (reference sequence). The junction had 3 bases not matched to a gene; V was cut back by 4 bases and J by 1 base. This CDR3 has 14 amino acids. The CDR3 DNA follows: TGTGCCAGTAGTAATTACAGGGGGAACACTGAAGCTTTCTTT. Protein: CASSNYRGNTEAFF.

The chain carries TRBV5-1 and TRBJ2-1, with TRBD2 identical over 11 bases. The CDR3 loop spans 16 amino acids. Germline V gene sequence: CDR1 SGHRS, CDR2 YFSETQ. V trimming: 4 bases; J trimming: 5 bases; junction bases outside the gene matches: 8. The CDR3 region has the DNA TGCGCCAGCAGCCGCCATAGCGGGAGGGAGAACAATGAGCAGTTCTTC. Amino acid sequence: CASSRHSGRENNEQFF.

This clone has a single count. The chain joins TRBV19 to TRBJ2-5; D perhaps matches TRBD2 (6 bases). V lost 1 base and J 4 bases, leaving 16 bases between the germline ends. In germline, CDR1 is LNHDA, CDR2 SQIVND (reference sequence). The CDR3 covers 16 residues. CDR3 bases: TGTGCCAGTAGTATAGTTGCGGGAAATGGGGGAGAGACCCAGTACTTC. It is translated as CASSIVAGNGGETQYF.

The chain joins TRBV28 to TRBJ1-3; no reliable D call. The CDR3 is made up of 14 amino acids. Looked up from germline, CDR1 is MDHEN and CDR2 is SYDVKM. Trimming took 2 bases from V and 8 from J, leaving 13 bases between them. DNA of the CDR3: TGTGCCAGCAGTTTAGGGCAGTTGGGTTACACCATATATTTT. This encodes CASSLGQLGYTIYF.

The gene calls are TRBV14 and TRBJ2-1; TRBD1 might be the D (5 bases). The CDR3 loop spans 12 amino acids. V was trimmed by 1 base and J by 10 bases, leaving 8 bases between them. Germline V lookup: CDR1 SGHDN, CDR2 FVKESK. The CDR3 region has the DNA TGTGCCAGCAGCCAAGGTAGGGGAGAGCAGTTCTTC. Protein: CASSQGRGEQFF. Combining the CDR3 with reference TRBV14 and TRBJ2-1 gives the whole variable domain EAGVTQFPSHSVIEKGQTVTLRCDPISGHDNLYWYRRVMGKEIKFLLHFVKESKQDESGMPNNRFLAERTGGTYSTLKVQPAELEDSGVYFCASSQGRGEQFFGPGTRLTVL.

The chain has TRBV6-2 or TRBV6-3 and TRBJ1-2, with a weak D call TRBD1 (5 bases). V lost 3 bases and J 0 bases, leaving 11 bases between the germline ends. In germline, CDR1 is MNHEY, CDR2 SVGEGT. The CDR3 contains 15 residues. The CDR3 DNA follows: TGTGCCAGCAGTTATAGGGGCGGAACTAACTATGGCTACACCTTC. As protein: CASSYRGGTNYGYTF.

This clone occurred a few times. DNA of the CDR3: TGTGCCAGTAGGGCCCTTTTTATTCTGACTGAAGCTTTCTTT. Protein sequence: CASRALFILTEAFF. The chain uses TRBV19 and TRBJ1-1; D call uncertain. The CDR3 sequence is 14 residues long. Germline V gene sequence: CDR1 LNHDA, CDR2 SQIVND (reference sequence). Trimming removed 6 bases from V and 5 bases from J, with 16 bases in between. Variable domain in full (rest from reference TRBV19 and TRBJ1-1): DGGITQSPKYLFRKEGQNVTLSCEQNLNHDAMYWYRQDPGQGLRLIYYSQIVNDFQKGDIAEGYSVSREKKESFPLTVTSAQKNPTAFYLCASRALFILTEAFFGQGTRLTVV.

For the CDR3, the DNA is TGCGCCAGCAGCTTGGCCAGCGGGAGTTCTAGCACAGATACGCAGTATTTT. Translating gives CASSLASGSSSTDTQYF. The chain combines TRBV5-1 with TRBJ2-3; the match to TRBD2 covers 8 bases. Unmatched junction bases numbered 6, after V lost 0 bases and J lost 0 bases. The CDR3 contains 17 residues. Germline CDR1 and CDR2: SGHRS and YFSETQ.

This clone has a single count. The chain carries TRBV25-1 and TRBJ2-2, with 8 bases lining up with TRBD1. Germline CDR1 and CDR2: MGHDK and SYGVNS. The CDR3 covers 16 residues. J was trimmed by 3 bases and V by 3 bases; bases with no gene match: 6. CDR3 amino acids: CASSDRTGYYTGELFF. In DNA, the CDR3 is TGTGCCAGCAGTGATCGGACAGGGTATTACACCGGGGAGCTGTTTTTT. Full variable domain (outside the CDR3, taken from reference TRBV25-1 and TRBJ2-2): EADIYQTPRYLVIGTGKKITLECSQTMGHDKMYWYQQDPGMELHLIHYSYGVNSTEKGDLSSESTVSRIRTEHFPLTLESARPSHTSQYLCASSDRTGYYTGELFFGEGSRLTVL.

V is TRBV25-1 and J is TRBJ2-7; TRBD1 matches at 8 bases. Looked up from germline, CDR1 is MGHDK and CDR2 is SYGVNS. The CDR3 contains 14 residues. Germline trimming cut 4 bases from V and 4 bases from J; bases unmatched to any gene: 6. CDR3 amino acids: CASSATTGGYEQYF. For the CDR3, the DNA is TGTGCCAGCAGTGCTACAACAGGGGGTTACGAGCAGTACTTC.

The chain carries TRBV19 and TRBJ1-5; TRBD1 might be the D (5 bases). The CDR3 has 16 amino acids. The V gene lost 1 base and the J gene lost 3 bases, with 13 bases spanning the gap. The germline gives CDR1 LNHDA, CDR2 SQIVND (reference sequence). CDR3 sequence (DNA): TGTGCCAGTAGTATAGTGGGCAGGGTCTTCAATCAGCCCCAGCATTTT. It codes for CASSIVGRVFNQPQHF.